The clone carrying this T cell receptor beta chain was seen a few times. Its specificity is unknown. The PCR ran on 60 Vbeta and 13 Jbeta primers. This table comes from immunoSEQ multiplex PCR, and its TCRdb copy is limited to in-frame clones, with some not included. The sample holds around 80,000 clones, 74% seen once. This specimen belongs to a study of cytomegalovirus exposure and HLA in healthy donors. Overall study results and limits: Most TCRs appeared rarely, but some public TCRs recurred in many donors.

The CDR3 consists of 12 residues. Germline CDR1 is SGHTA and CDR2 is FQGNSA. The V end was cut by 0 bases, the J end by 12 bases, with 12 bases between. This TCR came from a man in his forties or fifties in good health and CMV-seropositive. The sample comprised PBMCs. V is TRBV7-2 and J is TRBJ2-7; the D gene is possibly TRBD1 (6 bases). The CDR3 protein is CASSLARQERYF. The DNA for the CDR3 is TGTGCCAGCAGCTTAGCGCGACAGGAGAGGTACTTC.